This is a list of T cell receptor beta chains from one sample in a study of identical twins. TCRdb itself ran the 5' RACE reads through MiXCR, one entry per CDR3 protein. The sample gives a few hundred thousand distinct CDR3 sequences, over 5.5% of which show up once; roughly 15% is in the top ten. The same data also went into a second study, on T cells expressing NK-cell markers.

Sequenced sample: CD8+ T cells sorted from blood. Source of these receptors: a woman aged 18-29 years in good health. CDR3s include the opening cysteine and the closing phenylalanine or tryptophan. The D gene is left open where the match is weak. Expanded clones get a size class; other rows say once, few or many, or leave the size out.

TGCGCCAGCGGACCCGCGACTAGCGTGGCCGGGGAGCTGTTTTTT CASGPATSVAGELFF 15 TRBV5-1 TRBD2 TRBJ2-2 few
TGTGCCAGCAGCCCCGGACAGGGTCCGTCTTCGGAGCAGTACTTC CASSPGQGPSSEQYF 15 TRBV7-8 TRBD1 TRBJ2-7 .
TGCAGCGTTGAAATGGGGGACTACGAGCAGTACTTC CSVEMGDYEQYF 12 TRBV29-1 . TRBJ2-7 .
TGTGCCATCAGTCTAGCGGACTCCTACAATGAGCAGTTCTTC CAISLADSYNEQFF 14 TRBV10-3 TRBD2 TRBJ2-1 many
TGCAGTGTGATAGCGGGATGGGCAGATACGCAGTATTTT CSVIAGWADTQYF 13 TRBV20-1 TRBD2 TRBJ2-3 .
TGTGCCAGCACCGAACTCGCGGGAGGGCCCCCGGGTGAGCAGTTCTTC CASTELAGGPPGEQFF 16 TRBV7-9 TRBD2 TRBJ2-1 few
TGTGCCAGCAAATACGATCAAGAGACCCAGTACTTC CASKYDQETQYF 12 TRBV2 . TRBJ2-5 .
TGTGCCAGCAGCGTAGGGAGGGGAGACAGGGGGACTGAAGCTTTCTTT CASSVGRGDRGTEAFF 16 TRBV9 TRBD1 TRBJ1-1 few
TGCAGTGCTAGGGAGGGACGGCTGGGACCCAATGAGCAGTTCTTC CSAREGRLGPNEQFF 15 TRBV20-1 . TRBJ2-1 .
TGTGCCAGCAGCGGGGGACTAGCGGGAGTAGGCAATGAGCAGTTCTTC CASSGGLAGVGNEQFF 16 TRBV9 TRBD2 TRBJ2-1 few
TGTGCCAGCAGCCAAGCCGGGAGAGAGCAGTACTTC CASSQAGREQYF 12 TRBV14 . TRBJ2-7 .
TGTGCCAGCAGCGTAGGTACGGGGGGCTCCTACGAGCAGTACTTC CASSVGTGGSYEQYF 15 TRBV9 TRBD2 TRBJ2-7 few
TGTGCCACCAGCAGAGCCGGCGATTCACCTTATGGCTACACCTTC CATSRAGDSPYGYTF 15 TRBV15 . TRBJ1-2 few
TGTGCCAGCAGCCCTGGACTAGCGGGGGGGTTCTACGAGCAGTACTTC CASSPGLAGGFYEQYF 16 TRBV3-1 TRBD2 TRBJ2-7 few
TGCAGTGCTGACCACCGGGACAGGGGGGACACAGATACGCAGTATTTT CSADHRDRGDTDTQYF 16 TRBV20-1 TRBD1 TRBJ2-3 .
TGCAGTGCTAGAGAGGTAGCGGGAGAACGGGGCGAGCAGTACTTC CSAREVAGERGEQYF 15 TRBV20-1 TRBD2 TRBJ2-7 .
TGTGCCAGCAGCTTAATTTTCACTGAAGCTTTCTTT CASSLIFTEAFF 12 TRBV7-9 . TRBJ1-1 few
TGTGCCAGCATTACGATGAACACTGAAGCTTTCTTT CASITMNTEAFF 12 TRBV6-5 . TRBJ1-1 .
TGCGCCAGCAGCCAAGGGGTAGGGGACAGTAAAAACATTCAGTACTTC CASSQGVGDSKNIQYF 16 TRBV4-3 TRBD1 TRBJ2-4 many
TGCAGTGCCCTCCTAGGAAGGGTCCCCGAGCAGTACTTC CSALLGRVPEQYF 13 TRBV20-1 . TRBJ2-7 few
TGTGCCAGCAGTTCCCGGGGAGGCTATGGCTACACCTTC CASSSRGGYGYTF 13 TRBV12-3/TRBV12-4 . TRBJ1-2 many
TGTGCCAGCAGTTTCGGATCGAACACCGGGGAGCTGTTTTTT CASSFGSNTGELFF 14 TRBV12-3/TRBV12-4 . TRBJ2-2 many
TGTGCCAGCAGATCGACAGGGGCCTACGAGCAGTACTTC CASRSTGAYEQYF 13 TRBV6-2/TRBV6-3 TRBD1 TRBJ2-7 .
TGTGCCAGCTCAGAGACCAATCAGCCCCAGCATTTT CASSETNQPQHF 12 TRBV18 . TRBJ1-5 .
TGTGCCAGTCAACAAGGGAATTCACCCCTCCACTTT CASQQGNSPLHF 12 TRBV27 . TRBJ1-6 many
TGTGCTAGTGTCCTAGCGGGCTACAATGAGCAGTTCTTC CASVLAGYNEQFF 13 TRBV12-5 TRBD2 TRBJ2-1 many
TGTGCCAGTAGTGTAAGCGGGGGTAGCACAGATACGCAGTATTTT CASSVSGGSTDTQYF 15 TRBV19 TRBD2 TRBJ2-3 many
TGTGCCATCAGTGAAGGAGGAGGGATGAACACTGAAGCTTTCTTT CAISEGGGMNTEAFF 15 TRBV10-3 . TRBJ1-1 many
TGTGCCAGCAGCGCCTCGTGGGACTATGCCATACATACGCAGTATTTT CASSASWDYAIHTQYF 16 TRBV5-4 TRBD2 TRBJ2-3 .
TGTGCCAGGACTAGCGGGAGAAGAGTCCAGTTCTTC CARTSGRRVQFF 12 TRBV2 TRBD2 TRBJ2-1 few
TGTGCCAGCAGCTTAGCTCGTTCCTTGGGAGCTTTCTTT CASSLARSLGAFF 13 TRBV11-2 . TRBJ1-1 few
TGCAGTGCCTGGGTCGGGGATAGCTACACCTTC CSAWVGDSYTF 11 TRBV20-1 . TRBJ1-2 few
TGTGCCAGCAGCTTTGGACAGGGGGGCACCTACGAGCAGTACTTC CASSFGQGGTYEQYF 15 TRBV11-2 TRBD1 TRBJ2-7 many
TGCAGCGTTAGAGGACCCCCGGGACAGGGGTATCTAGGGCAGTACTTC CSVRGPPGQGYLGQYF 16 TRBV29-1 TRBD1 TRBJ2-7 .
TGTGCCAGCAGTTTCCCCCTGGCCGGAGGGCTCCACTTT CASSFPLAGGLHF 13 TRBV28 . TRBJ1-6 many
TGTGCCAGCAGTCCCGGGACAGGGGCAGAGACCCAGTACTTC CASSPGTGAETQYF 14 TRBV7-9 TRBD1 TRBJ2-5 few
TGTGCCAGCAGCGGGAGTTCTCATTCACCCCTCCACTTT CASSGSSHSPLHF 13 TRBV3-1 . TRBJ1-6 many
TGCGCCAGCAGCTTGGAAAGGACCCTTGATGGCTACACCTTC CASSLERTLDGYTF 14 TRBV5-1 . TRBJ1-2 few
TGCGCCAGCGGAAGACTACCAACCCGGGAGGAAGAGACCCAGTACTTC CASGRLPTREEETQYF 16 TRBV10-1 TRBD2 TRBJ2-5 .
TGCAGTGCGCCTTACGGGTACACTGAAGCTTTCTTT CSAPYGYTEAFF 12 TRBV20-1 . TRBJ1-1 few
TGTGCCAGCAGCTTAGCGGGATCATCCACAGATACGCAGTATTTT CASSLAGSSTDTQYF 15 TRBV5-4 TRBD2 TRBJ2-3 many
TGCAGTGCTAGAGTTGGGCGAAATGAGCAGTTCTTC CSARVGRNEQFF 12 TRBV20-1 . TRBJ2-1 few